This TCR beta chain was obtained from a study of long-term antiretroviral therapy in people with HIV. This CDR3 is built from 15 residues. Germline lookup yields CDR1 LNHDA and CDR2 SQIVND (reference sequence). The V and J ends lost 3 bases and 8 bases, in that order; junction bases with no gene match: 6. This clone was recorded a few times. Its antigen is still unknown. General study findings and limits: Older ART regimens may have been in use when blood was drawn between about 2004 and 2018.

Assay version v3.0 of immunoSEQ was used, and it was run at survey level. Sequencing was performed with immunoSEQ multiplex PCR; in TCRdb, only in-frame clones are kept and a portion is missing. The sample shows 15,000 to 20,000 clones, 60% to 80% of them seen only once. The receptor was isolated from a woman in her thirties or forties with HIV. This rearrangement joins TRBV19 to TRBJ1-6, with TRBD1 identical over 8 bases. Here the sequenced sample was unsorted PBMCs, taken 2.3 years after starting antiretroviral therapy. The CDR3, as DNA: TGTGCCAGTAGTATCGGGGGACAGGCCTATTCACCCCTCCACTTT. Its protein is CASSIGGQAYSPLHF.